Listed here are 24 T cell receptor beta chains from one sample, sequenced in a study of cytomegalovirus exposure and HLA in healthy donors. The primer mix had 60 Vbeta and 13 Jbeta primers. Sequencing was performed with immunoSEQ multiplex PCR; in TCRdb, only in-frame clones are kept and a portion is missing. The table lists approximately 160,000 clones, 75% to 85% of them singletons. Specimen: PBMCs. The receptors originated from a female donor in good health and CMV-seronegative.

This clone occurred a few times. The chain combines TRBV18 with TRBJ1-3; D perhaps matches TRBD1 (6 bases). CDR1 and CDR2 from the germline V gene are KGHSH and LQKENI. Trimming removed 3 bases at V and 2 bases at J, with 20 bases between. This CDR3 is 18 amino acids long. For the CDR3, the DNA is TGTGCCAGCTCACCGTTACCGGTTGCCACAGGGACTGGAAACACCATATATTTT. Translated: CASSPLPVATGTGNTIYF.

V is TRBV30 and J is TRBJ2-1; D possibly corresponds to TRBD2 (5 bases). The CDR3 length is 13 residues. The germline V and J ends were trimmed by 0 bases and 9 bases, with 12 bases remaining between them. Germline V gene lookup returns CDR1 GTSNPN and CDR2 SVGIG (reference sequence). Here the CDR3 DNA reads TGTGCCTGGAGTGTCGGCTTAGCGAGTGAGCAGTTCTTC. Its translation is CAWSVGLASEQFF.

The rearrangement uses TRBV18 and TRBJ2-5; the match to TRBD2 covers 8 bases. After removal of 1 base from V and 2 bases from J, the junction contained 6 bases not matched to a gene. The CDR3 length is 16 residues. Germline V gives CDR1 KGHSH, CDR2 LQKENI. CDR3 protein: CASSPLSGSGQETQYF. In DNA, the CDR3 is TGTGCCAGCTCACCACTGAGCGGGAGTGGGCAAGAGACCCAGTACTTC.

The table lists this clone with a few counts. The gene calls are TRBV4-1 and TRBJ2-5; possible D gene TRBD1, 5 bases. Per germline, CDR1 MGHRA and CDR2 YSYEKL. Trimming took 0 bases from V and 6 from J, leaving 20 bases between them. The CDR3 is made up of 17 amino acids. In nucleotides, the CDR3 is TGCGCCAGCAGCCAAGATCCGGGCGGCCAGGGTAGGAAGACCCAGTACTTC. Its protein is CASSQDPGGQGRKTQYF.

The V call is TRBV11-2, the J call TRBJ2-7, with a possible D match to TRBD2 (5 bases). The germline CDR1 and CDR2 sequences are SGHAT and FQNNGV. The CDR3 covers 13 residues. V lost 2 bases and J 4 bases, leaving 9 bases between the germline ends. The CDR3 bases are TGTGCCAGCAGCTTACGCGGGTTATACGAGCAGTACTTC. Translated: CASSLRGLYEQYF.

This clone was recorded only once. J is TRBJ1-2 and V is TRBV30; maybe TRBD1 (5 bases). V lost 4 bases to trimming and J lost 0 bases, with 15 bases between them. Germline lookup yields CDR1 GTSNPN and CDR2 SVGIG (reference sequence). This CDR3 has 15 amino acids. The CDR3 loop reads CAWINPRQSNYGYTF. The DNA of the CDR3 is TGTGCCTGGATAAACCCGAGACAGTCTAACTATGGCTACACCTTC.

This chain uses TRBV7-9 with TRBJ2-2; 13 nucleotides agree with TRBD2. Germline CDR1 reads SEHNR; CDR2 reads FQNEAQ (reference sequence). The CDR3 sequence is 18 residues long. After removal of 3 bases from V and 6 bases from J, the junction contained 10 bases not matched to a gene. The CDR3 region has the DNA TGTGCCAGCAGCTTTCGGACTAGCGGGGGAACCGGGGCCGGGGAGCTGTTTTTT. Encoded protein: CASSFRTSGGTGAGELFF. Filled out from reference TRBV7-9 and TRBJ2-2, the complete variable domain reads DTGVSQNPRHKITKRGQNVTFRCDPISEHNRLYWYRQTLGQGPEFLTYFQNEAQLEKSRLLSDRFSAERPKGSFSTLEIQRTEQGDSAMYLCASSFRTSGGTGAGELFFGEGSRLTVL.

This clone was detected a few times. This chain joins TRBV28 and TRBJ2-1; D is uncertain. Germline values: CDR1 MDHEN, CDR2 SYDVKM. The V gene lost 7 bases and the J gene lost 0 bases, with 13 bases spanning the gap. There are 15 residues in the CDR3. The CDR3 region is CASIRGSSSYNEQFF. The CDR3 coding sequence is TGTGCCAGCATCCGAGGATCGAGCTCCTACAATGAGCAGTTCTTC.

CDR3 sequence reads: CSVKGGQGIYEQYF. The CDR3 DNA sequence: TGCAGCGTTAAGGGGGGACAGGGGATCTACGAGCAGTACTTC. V and J are TRBV29-1 and TRBJ2-7; 10 bases are a match to TRBD1. From germline, CDR1 is SQVTM and CDR2 ANQGSEA. V dropped 5 bases and J dropped 3; count of bases not matched to a gene: 7. The CDR3 is 14 residues long.

This CDR3 reads CASGLVLASQGSHGYTF. DNA for the CDR3: TGTGCTAGTGGTTTGGTACTGGCCTCCCAGGGTTCGCATGGCTACACCTTC. This chain connects TRBV12-5 to TRBJ1-2; weak D call: TRBD1 (5 bases). V was cut by 0 bases and J by 6 bases, with 20 bases left in between. Germline V gene sequence: CDR1 LGHNT, CDR2 FRNRAP. There are 17 residues in the CDR3.

V gene TRBV6-1 combines with J gene TRBJ2-5, with 12 bases matching TRBD2. The CDR3 runs 15 residues. The germline gives CDR1 MNHNS, CDR2 SASEGT. The ends lost 11 bases at V and 2 bases at J; junction bases unmatched: 9. The CDR3 DNA reads TGTGCCGGGGCGCTAGCGGGAGGGCGGCAAGAGACCCAGTACTTC. Amino acids: CAGALAGGRQETQYF.

This chain connects TRBV19 to TRBJ1-4, with 10 bases aligning to TRBD1. CDR3 length equals 20 residues. From germline, CDR1 is LNHDA and CDR2 SQIVND (reference sequence). V lost 3 bases and J lost 0; bases outside the gene matches: 13. CDR3 region: CASSMGDRGRLSATNEKLFF. Written as DNA, the CDR3 is TGTGCCAGTAGTATGGGGGACAGGGGCCGCCTCTCGGCAACTAATGAAAAACTGTTTTTT.

This chain links TRBV18 with TRBJ2-7, with 9 bases fitting TRBD2. Germline loops: CDR1 KGHSH, CDR2 LQKENI. V lost 0 bases and J lost 2; bases outside the gene matches: 5. The CDR3 has 16 amino acids. CDR3 in amino acids: CASSPPLSGSPYEQYF. For the CDR3, the DNA is TGTGCCAGCTCACCACCTCTTAGCGGGAGTCCCTACGAGCAGTACTTC. Full variable domain (remainder filled in from reference TRBV18 and TRBJ2-7): NAGVMQNPRHLVRRRGQEARLRCSPMKGHSHVYWYRQLPEEGLKFMVYLQKENIIDESGMPKERFSAEFPKEGPSILRIQQVVRGDSAAYFCASSPPLSGSPYEQYFGPGTRLTVT.

The CDR3 region is CASSDRRDRVGSPLHF. The CDR3 region has the DNA TGTGCCAGCAGTGACCGAAGGGACAGGGTAGGCTCACCCCTCCACTTT. The chain links TRBV6-4 to TRBJ1-6; 9 bases line up with TRBD1. CDR3 length: 16 residues. Germline CDR1 and CDR2: MRHNA and SNTAGT. The junction had 9 bases not matched to a gene; V was cut back by 2 bases and J by 10 bases.

This chain uses TRBV11-2 with TRBJ2-2; 10 positions agree with TRBD2. The CDR3 loop spans 16 amino acids. J was trimmed by 5 bases and V by 0 bases; bases with no gene match: 3. CDR1 and CDR2 (germline): SGHAT, FQNNGV. DNA of the CDR3: TGTGCCAGCAGCTTAGACCCTAGCGGGAGTACCGGGGAGCTGTTTTTT. It specifies CASSLDPSGSTGELFF. The full variable domain, in which reference TRBV11-2 and TRBJ2-2 provide the parts outside the CDR3, is EAGVAQSPRYKIIEKRQSVAFWCNPISGHATLYWYQQILGQGPKLLIQFQNNGVVDDSQLPKDRFSAERLKGVDSTLKIQPAKLEDSAVYLCASSLDPSGSTGELFFGEGSRLTVL.

This clone turned up a few times. The V call is TRBV5-4, the J call TRBJ1-2, with D unresolved. The CDR3 contains 13 residues. V was shortened by 3 bases and J by 2 bases, with 8 bases between the two germline ends. Germline CDR1 is SGHNT and CDR2 is YYREEE (reference sequence). The CDR3 loop reads CASSSTGNYGYTF. Here the CDR3 DNA reads TGTGCCAGCAGCTCGACCGGGAACTATGGCTACACCTTC.

The chain employs TRBV27 and TRBJ1-1; the D gene is possibly TRBD1 (5 bases). This CDR3 is 15 amino acids long. V gave up 0 bases and J gave up 4 bases, with 12 bases separating them. Per the germline V gene, CDR1 is MNHEY and CDR2 is SMNVEV (reference sequence). CDR3 in amino acids: CASSLSRGGFTEAFF. CDR3 sequence (DNA): TGTGCCAGCAGTTTATCGCGCGGGGGGTTCACTGAAGCTTTCTTT.

In the case of this clone: Other DNA sequences in the same sample also yield this CDR3. The CDR3 bases are TGTGCCAGCAGTGACCTATGGTCGGGAGGCACTGAAGCTTTCTTT. Protein sequence: CASSDLWSGGTEAFF. This chain links TRBV25-1 with TRBJ1-1; D remains ambiguous. Trimming removed 3 bases at V and 4 bases at J, with 15 bases between. CDR1 and CDR2 from the germline V gene are MGHDK and SYGVNS. CDR3 size: 15 residues.

This chain connects TRBV18 to TRBJ2-5, with 9 bases aligning to TRBD1. TRBJ2-7 explains the end of the DNA better; the J call may be wrong. This CDR3 has 16 amino acids. Germline V gene sequence: CDR1 KGHSH, CDR2 LQKENI. CDR3 protein: CASTRDRVRSSYEQYF. Here the CDR3 DNA reads TGTGCCAGCACTCGGGACAGGGTACGATCGAGCTACGAGCAGTACTTC.

V and J are TRBV28 and TRBJ2-3, with 9 nucleotides matching TRBD1. Germline CDR1 reads MDHEN; CDR2 reads SYDVKM. The CDR3 is made up of 14 amino acids. V gave up 7 bases and J gave up 0 bases; unmatched junction bases: 2. CDR3 residues: CASMTGGSTDTQYF. As DNA, the CDR3 is TGTGCCAGCATGACAGGGGGAAGCACAGATACGCAGTATTTT.

This chain links TRBV28 with TRBJ2-5, with D possibly matching TRBD2 (5 bases). Germline CDR1 and CDR2: MDHEN and SYDVKM. V lost 2 bases, J lost 5 bases, and 15 bases lay in between. There are 15 residues in the CDR3. This CDR3 is CASSLGARGTETQYF. CDR3 sequence (DNA): TGTGCCAGCAGTTTAGGCGCTCGGGGTACTGAGACCCAGTACTTC. The full variable domain, its missing parts supplied by reference TRBV28 and TRBJ2-5, is DVKVTQSSRYLVKRTGEKVFLECVQDMDHENMFWYRQDPGLGLRLIYFSYDVKMKEKGDIPEGYSVSREKKERFSLILESASTNQTSMYLCASSLGARGTETQYFGPGTRLLVL.

As concerns this clone: One junction end disagrees with the germline gene, perhaps due to a read error. The V gene is TRBV6-5, the J gene TRBJ2-4, with D possibly TRBD1 on 5 matching bases. This CDR3 is built from 15 residues. Germline CDR1 MNHEY, CDR2 SVGAGI. CDR3 bases: TGTGCCAGCAGTACGGCAGGACAATCCAAAAACAGTCAGTACTTC. Amino acid sequence: CASSTAGQSKNSQYF.

The chain links TRBV28 to TRBJ1-5; D possibly corresponds to TRBD1 (6 bases). Germline loops: CDR1 MDHEN, CDR2 SYDVKM. The CDR3 is made up of 14 amino acids. Trimming shortened V by 4 bases and J by 6 bases, and 13 bases separated the two germline ends. This CDR3 reads CASSSPGGRQPQHF. The CDR3 coding sequence is TGTGCCAGCAGTTCCCCCGGGGGGCGTCAGCCCCAGCATTTT.

This clone has just a few counts. The gene calls are TRBV7-6 and TRBJ1-6; TRBD1 aligns across 9 bases. V was pared by 7 bases and J by 10 bases, with 8 bases of the junction left unmatched. The germline V gene has CDR1 SGHVS and CDR2 FNYEAQ. This CDR3 is 14 amino acids long. The CDR3 reads CASTPGTGTSPLHF. CDR3 nucleotides: TGTGCCAGCACCCCCGGGACAGGGACATCACCCCTCCACTTT.